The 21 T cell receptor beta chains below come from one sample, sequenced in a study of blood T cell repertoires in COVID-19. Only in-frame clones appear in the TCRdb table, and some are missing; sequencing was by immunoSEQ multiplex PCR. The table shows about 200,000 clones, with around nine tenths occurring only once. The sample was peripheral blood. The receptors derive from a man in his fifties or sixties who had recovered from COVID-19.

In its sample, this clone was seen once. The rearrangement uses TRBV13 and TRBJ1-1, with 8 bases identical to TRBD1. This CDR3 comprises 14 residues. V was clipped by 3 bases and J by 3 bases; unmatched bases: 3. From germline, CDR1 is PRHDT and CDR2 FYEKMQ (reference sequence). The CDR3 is CASSFRGPDTEAFF. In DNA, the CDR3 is TGTGCCAGCAGCTTCAGGGGGCCGGACACTGAAGCTTTCTTT.

The CDR3 loop reads CASSLFLTQDSPLHF. The CDR3, as DNA: TGTGCCAGCAGCTTATTCCTTACCCAGGATTCACCCCTCCACTTT. The chain has TRBV7-9 and TRBJ1-6; D is undetermined. Per the germline V gene, CDR1 is SEHNR and CDR2 is FQNEAQ (reference sequence). This CDR3 region has 15 residues. Trimming removed 2 bases at V and 8 bases at J, with 13 bases between.

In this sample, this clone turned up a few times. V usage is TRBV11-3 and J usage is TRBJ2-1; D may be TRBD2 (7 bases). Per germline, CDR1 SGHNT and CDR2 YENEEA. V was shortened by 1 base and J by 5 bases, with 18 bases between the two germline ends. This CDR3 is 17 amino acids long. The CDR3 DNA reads TGTGCCAGCAGCTTAGGTCTTGGGGGGGGCCCCGACAATGAGCAGTTCTTC. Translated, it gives CASSLGLGGGPDNEQFF.

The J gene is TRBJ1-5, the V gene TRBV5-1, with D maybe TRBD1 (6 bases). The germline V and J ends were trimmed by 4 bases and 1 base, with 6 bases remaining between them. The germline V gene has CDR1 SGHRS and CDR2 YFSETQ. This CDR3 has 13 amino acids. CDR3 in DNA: TGCGCCAGCAGCAGGGGGAGCAATCAGCCCCAGCATTTT. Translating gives CASSRGSNQPQHF. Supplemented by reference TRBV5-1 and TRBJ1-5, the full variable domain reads KAGVTQTPRYLIKTRGQQVTLSCSPISGHRSVSWYQQTPGQGLQFLFEYFSETQRNKGNFPGRFSGRQFSNSRSEMNVSTLELGDSALYLCASSRGSNQPQHFGDGTRLSIL.

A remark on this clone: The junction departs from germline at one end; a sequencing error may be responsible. CDR3: CASSTTTPGLSDF. CDR3 coding DNA: TGTGCCAGCAGTACGACGACCCCGGGACTCTCGGACTTC. The V call is TRBV12-3 or TRBV12-4, the J call TRBJ2-5, with a possible D match to TRBD2 (6 bases). The CDR3 has 13 residues.

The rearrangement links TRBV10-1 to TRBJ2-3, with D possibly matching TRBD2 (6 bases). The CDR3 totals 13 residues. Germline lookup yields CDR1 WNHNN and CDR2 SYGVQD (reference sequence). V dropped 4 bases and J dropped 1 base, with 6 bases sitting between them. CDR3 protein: CASSASGTDTQYF. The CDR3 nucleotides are TGCGCCAGCAGTGCTAGCGGCACAGATACGCAGTATTTT.

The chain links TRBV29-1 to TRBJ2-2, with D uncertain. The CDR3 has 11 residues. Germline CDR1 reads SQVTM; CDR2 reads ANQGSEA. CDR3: CSAWSTGELFF. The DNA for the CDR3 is TGCAGTGCCTGGAGCACCGGGGAGCTGTTTTTT.

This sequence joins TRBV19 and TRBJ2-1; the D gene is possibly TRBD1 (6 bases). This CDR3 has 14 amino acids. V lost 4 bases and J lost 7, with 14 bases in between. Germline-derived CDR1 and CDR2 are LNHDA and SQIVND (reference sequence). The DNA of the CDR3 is TGTGCCAGTAGTACGAGGGGGACACCTAATGAGCAGTTCTTC. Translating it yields CASSTRGTPNEQFF.

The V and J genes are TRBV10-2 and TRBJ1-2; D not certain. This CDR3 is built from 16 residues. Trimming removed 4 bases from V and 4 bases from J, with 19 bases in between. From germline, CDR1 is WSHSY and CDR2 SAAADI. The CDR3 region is CASSASRIGLGYGYTF. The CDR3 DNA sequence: TGCGCCAGCAGTGCCTCCCGTATCGGACTTGGCTATGGCTACACCTTC.

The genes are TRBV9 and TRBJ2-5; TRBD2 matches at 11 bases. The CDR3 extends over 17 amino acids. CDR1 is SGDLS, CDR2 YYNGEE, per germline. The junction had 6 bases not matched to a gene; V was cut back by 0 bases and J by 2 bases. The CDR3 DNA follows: TGTGCCAGCAGCGTAGCTACTAGCGGGGGCCGGCAAGAGACCCAGTACTTC. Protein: CASSVATSGGRQETQYF.

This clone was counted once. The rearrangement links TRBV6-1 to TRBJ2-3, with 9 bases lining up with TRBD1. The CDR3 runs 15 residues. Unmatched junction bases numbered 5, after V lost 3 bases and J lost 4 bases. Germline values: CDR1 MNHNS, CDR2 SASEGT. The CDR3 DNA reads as TGTGCCAGCAGTGAGCAACAGGGGGCCGCAGATACGCAGTATTTT. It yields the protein CASSEQQGAADTQYF.

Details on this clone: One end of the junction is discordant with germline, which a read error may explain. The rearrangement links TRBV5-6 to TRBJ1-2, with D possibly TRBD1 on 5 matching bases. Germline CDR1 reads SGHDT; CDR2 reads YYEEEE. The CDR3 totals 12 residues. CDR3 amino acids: CASTLGHYGYTF. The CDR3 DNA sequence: TGTGCCAGCACCTTGGGGCACTATGGCTACACCTTC.

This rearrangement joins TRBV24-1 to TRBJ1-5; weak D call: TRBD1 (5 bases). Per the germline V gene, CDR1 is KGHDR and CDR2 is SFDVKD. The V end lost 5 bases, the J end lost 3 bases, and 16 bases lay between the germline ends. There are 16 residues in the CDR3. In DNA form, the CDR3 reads TGTGCCACCAGTGGGCCGACGCGGGGGGACAATCAGCCCCAGCATTTT. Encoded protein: CATSGPTRGDNQPQHF.

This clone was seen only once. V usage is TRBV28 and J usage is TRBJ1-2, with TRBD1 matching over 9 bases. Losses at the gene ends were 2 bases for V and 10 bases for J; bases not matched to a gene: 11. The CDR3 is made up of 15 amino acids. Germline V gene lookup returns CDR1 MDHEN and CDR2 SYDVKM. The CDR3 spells CASSLEGTGNWNYTF. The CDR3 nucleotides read TGTGCCAGCAGTTTAGAAGGGACAGGGAATTGGAACTACACCTTC.

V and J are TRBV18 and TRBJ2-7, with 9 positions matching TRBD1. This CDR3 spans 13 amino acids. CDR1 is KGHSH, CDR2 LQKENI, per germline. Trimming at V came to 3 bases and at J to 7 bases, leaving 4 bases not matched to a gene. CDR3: CASSPDRGGEQYF. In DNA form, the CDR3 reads TGTGCCAGCTCACCGGACAGGGGAGGTGAGCAGTACTTC.

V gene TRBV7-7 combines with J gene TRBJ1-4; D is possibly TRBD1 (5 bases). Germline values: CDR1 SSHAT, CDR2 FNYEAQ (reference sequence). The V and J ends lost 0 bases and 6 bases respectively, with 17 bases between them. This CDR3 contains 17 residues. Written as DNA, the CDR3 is TGTGCCAGCAGCTTAGCCCGCAGGGCCATGCTTCATGAAAAACTGTTTTTT. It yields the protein CASSLARRAMLHEKLFF.

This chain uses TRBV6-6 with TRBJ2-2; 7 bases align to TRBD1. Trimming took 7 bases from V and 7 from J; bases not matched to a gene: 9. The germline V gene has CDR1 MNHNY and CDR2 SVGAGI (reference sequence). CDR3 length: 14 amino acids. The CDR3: CASTLTGQNGELFF. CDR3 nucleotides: TGTGCCAGCACCTTGACAGGGCAGAACGGGGAGCTGTTTTTT.

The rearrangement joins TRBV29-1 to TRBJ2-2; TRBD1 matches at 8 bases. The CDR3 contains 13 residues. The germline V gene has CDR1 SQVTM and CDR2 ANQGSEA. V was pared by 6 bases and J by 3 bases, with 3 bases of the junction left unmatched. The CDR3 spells CSVDRGYTGELFF. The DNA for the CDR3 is TGCAGCGTCGACAGGGGTTACACCGGGGAGCTGTTTTTT.

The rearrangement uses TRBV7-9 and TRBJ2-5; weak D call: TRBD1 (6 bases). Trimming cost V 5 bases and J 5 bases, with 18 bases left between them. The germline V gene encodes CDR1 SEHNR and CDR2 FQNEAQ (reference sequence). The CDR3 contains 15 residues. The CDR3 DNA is TGTGCCAGCAGCCATAAAAGGGGGAAGCGGGAGACCCAGTACTTC. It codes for CASSHKRGKRETQYF.

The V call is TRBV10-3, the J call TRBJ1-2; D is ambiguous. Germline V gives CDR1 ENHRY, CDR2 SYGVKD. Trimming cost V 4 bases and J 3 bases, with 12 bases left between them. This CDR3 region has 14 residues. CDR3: CAISAGGSHYGYTF. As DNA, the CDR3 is TGTGCCATCAGTGCCGGAGGGTCCCACTATGGCTACACCTTC.

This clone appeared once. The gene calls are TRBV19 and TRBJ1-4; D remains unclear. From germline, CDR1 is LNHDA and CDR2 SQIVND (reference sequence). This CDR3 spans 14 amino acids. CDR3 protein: CAVGGTAANEKLFF. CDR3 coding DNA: TGTGCTGTGGGAGGAACCGCGGCTAATGAAAAACTGTTTTTT.